This record concerns one T cell receptor (beta chain) sequence. The sample is drawn from a study of blood T cell repertoires in COVID-19. Background on the study: T cells, B-cell-depleted T cells, or PBMCs supplied cDNA or gDNA.

Study processing details: For nucleated cells, counts were estimated from reference gene primer amplification. The table came from immunoSEQ multiplex PCR; TCRdb's copy has only in-frame clones and leaves some out. The DNA gave D and trimming, while V, J and clone size come from that table. The data show around 200,000 clones, roughly 90% seen once. Looked up from germline, CDR1 is WSHSY and CDR2 is SAAADI. V was trimmed by 6 bases and J by 1 base, leaving 12 bases between them. The length of the CDR3 is 14 residues. The V and J genes are TRBV10-2 and TRBJ1-1, with a tentative D call TRBD1 (6 bases). Sequenced sample: peripheral blood. This TCR came from a man in his forties or fifties with active or convalescent COVID-19. The DNA for the CDR3 is TGCGCCAGCAGGAGGGCCAGGGGGAACACTGAAGCTTTCTTT. Protein product: CASRRARGNTEAFF.